These T cell receptor beta chains were read from a single sample in a study of blood T cells in healthy people across ages. TCRdb re-derived calls from the 5' RACE reads in MiXCR, one entry per CDR3 protein. The top ten hold 15% to 20% of the sample, which has 850,000 or so distinct CDR3 sequences, 29% seen once. The specimen sequenced was blood. These receptors were taken from an elderly woman in good health. Both conserved end residues are part of each CDR3. D genes are given only for firm matches. Clone size is shown for a subset of rows, as once, few, many or a class of expanded clone.

clone_size j_call v_call d_call cdr3_nt cdr3_aa
few TRBJ1-2 TRBV12-3/TRBV12-4 NA TGTGCCAGCAGCATGGGGGGCAGAACCAGTCGGGGCTACACCTTC CASSMGGRTSRGYTF
NA TRBJ2-5 TRBV2 TRBD1 TGTGCCAGCGTTAAACAGGGGATACGAGAGACCCAGTACTTC CASVKQGIRETQYF
NA TRBJ1-6 TRBV27 NA TGTGCCAGCAGCCCTTGGGGGGCAGGATCACCCCTCCACTTT CASSPWGAGSPLHF
NA TRBJ2-4 TRBV19 NA TGTGCCAGTAGTATTCGGTGGGAGGTCTACAATGAGCAGTACTTC CASSIRWEVYNEQYF
few TRBJ2-5 TRBV28 TRBD1 TGTGCCAGCAGTTCCACTCACAGGGGGCTTTCGCAGGAGACCCAGTACTTC CASSSTHRGLSQETQYF
few TRBJ1-1 TRBV6-2/TRBV6-3 TRBD1 TGTGCCAGCAGCCCCCCGGGACAGAACTACCATGAAGCTTTCTTT CASSPPGQNYHEAFF
NA TRBJ2-3 TRBV12-3/TRBV12-4 TRBD1 TGTGCCAGCAGCCCTACAGGGGTGAGCACAGATGCGCAATATTTT CASSPTGVSTDAQYF
NA TRBJ2-2 TRBV11-2 TRBD2 TGTGCCAGCAGCTCACGCGGACGGACTAGCGGGGTTAGCGGGGAGCTGTTTTTT CASSSRGRTSGVSGELFF
many TRBJ2-7 TRBV27 NA TGTGCCAGCAGTTTAAGAGTGGCGGGACAGTTTTACGAGCAGTACTTC CASSLRVAGQFYEQYF
NA TRBJ2-1 TRBV7-2 NA TGTGCCAGCAGCTTATACTCCCTCTACAATGAGCAGTTCTTC CASSLYSLYNEQFF
many TRBJ1-2 TRBV20-1 TRBD1 TGCAGTGCGTCGGGACAGGAGGGCTATGGCTACACCTTC CSASGQEGYGYTF
many TRBJ2-3 TRBV20-1 NA TGCAGTGCTAGGGACACAGGCACAGATACGCAGTATTTT CSARDTGTDTQYF
NA TRBJ2-5 TRBV29-1 NA TGCAGCGTTGACGGGGACACCTTTTACAATGAGCAGTACTTC CSVDGDTFYNEQYF
many TRBJ1-2 TRBV12-3/TRBV12-4 TRBD1 TGTGCCAGCAGATCCACCGGGACAGGGCTCGGTGGCTACACCTTC CASRSTGTGLGGYTF
many TRBJ1-6 TRBV7-9 NA TGTGCCAGCAGCTATAGCGGTTCGAGACAGTATAATTCACCCCTCCACTTT CASSYSGSRQYNSPLHF
many TRBJ2-7 TRBV12-3/TRBV12-4 NA TGTGCCAGCAGTCTACCCCCGGGACTTCAATACGAGCAGTACTTC CASSLPPGLQYEQYF